The 3 T cell receptor beta chains below were found in one sample sequenced in a study of neurological immune-mediated disorders. Using its own MiXCR run on the 5' RACE reads, TCRdb lists one record per CDR3 protein. This sample has approximately 100,000 distinct CDR3 sequences, with roughly 3.5% found just once. Sequencing was done on a sample of PBMCs. Receptor source: a woman between 18 and 30 years old with multiple sclerosis.

Ten or more counts support this clonotype. The chain couples TRBV7-3 to TRBJ2-2; D remains unclear. The CDR3 covers 17 residues. V was trimmed by 5 bases and J by 1 base, leaving 17 bases between them. CDR1 SGHTA and CDR2 FQGTGA come from the germline V gene. The CDR3, as DNA: TGTGCCAGCAGCCCGAAAGTAAGCGATTTGAACACCGGGGAGCTGTTTTTT. It translates to CASSPKVSDLNTGELFF.

This clonotype has at least ten counts. The chain employs TRBV4-1 and TRBJ2-3; perhaps TRBD2 as D (7 bases). The ends were cut back, 1 base at V and 0 bases at J, with 14 bases in the middle. Germline CDR1 is MGHRA and CDR2 is YSYEKL. CDR3 length: 17 residues. This chain's CDR3 is CASSQVPAGASTDTQYF. The CDR3 DNA reads as TGCGCCAGCAGCCAAGTCCCCGCGGGGGCTAGCACAGATACGCAGTATTTT.

This clonotype was counted at least ten times. The chain recombines TRBV9 with TRBJ2-4; D is ambiguous. Per germline, CDR1 SGDLS and CDR2 YYNGEE. Trimming pared 0 bases from V and 7 bases from J, leaving 11 bases between. The CDR3 is 14 amino acids. CDR3 amino acids: CASSVATDGNIQYF. The CDR3 bases are TGTGCCAGCAGCGTAGCTACGGACGGTAACATTCAGTACTTC.